Following are 3 T cell receptor beta chains from one sample sequenced in a study of spatial heterogeneity in lung cancer. Time point denoted: blood at routine non-recurrence follow-up after resection. One entry per CDR3 protein, called by TCRdb with MiXCR from the 5' RACE reads. The data hold about 70,000 distinct CDR3 sequences, with roughly 9% observed a single time. The sequences come from PBMCs, collected at follow-up. The source is a female donor with early-stage non-small cell lung cancer.

This clonotype was detected ten times or more. The V gene is TRBV5-1, the J gene TRBJ2-3; D perhaps matches TRBD2 (6 bases). Germline V lookup: CDR1 SGHRS, CDR2 YFSETQ. The CDR3 has 15 amino acids. V was pared by 0 bases and J by 1 base, with 9 bases between. DNA for the CDR3: TGCGCCAGCAGCTTGGCGCCTAGCGGCACAGATACGCAGTATTTT. It encodes CASSLAPSGTDTQYF.

The rearrangement joins TRBV7-2 to TRBJ2-7; 9 positions match TRBD1. V was clipped by 5 bases and J by 3 bases; unmatched bases: 5. This CDR3 comprises 14 residues. Germline V gene sequence: CDR1 SGHTA, CDR2 FQGNSA. This CDR3 is CASSKDRGHYEQYF. CDR3 nucleotide sequence: TGTGCCAGCAGCAAGGACAGGGGTCACTACGAGCAGTACTTC.

The gene calls are TRBV11-2 and TRBJ2-3, with D perhaps given as TRBD1 or TRBD2 (5 bases each). CDR1 and CDR2 from the germline V gene are SGHAT and FQNNGV. This CDR3 has 13 residues. V dropped 5 bases and J dropped 8 bases, with 14 bases sitting between them. The CDR3 DNA is TGTGCCAGCAGCACCCGGGGCAGGATTACGCAGTATTTT. Translated, it gives CASSTRGRITQYF.